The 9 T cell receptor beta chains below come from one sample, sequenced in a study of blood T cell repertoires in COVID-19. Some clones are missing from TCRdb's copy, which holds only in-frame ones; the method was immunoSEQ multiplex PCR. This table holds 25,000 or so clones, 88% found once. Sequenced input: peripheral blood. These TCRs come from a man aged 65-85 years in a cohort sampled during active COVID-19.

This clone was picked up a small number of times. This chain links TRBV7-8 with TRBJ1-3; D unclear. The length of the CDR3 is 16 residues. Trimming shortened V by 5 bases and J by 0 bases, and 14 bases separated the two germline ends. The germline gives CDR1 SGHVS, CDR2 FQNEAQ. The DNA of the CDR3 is TGTGCCAGCAGCCGCAGGTCCAGCCGCTCTGGAAACACCATATATTTT. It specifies CASSRRSSRSGNTIYF.

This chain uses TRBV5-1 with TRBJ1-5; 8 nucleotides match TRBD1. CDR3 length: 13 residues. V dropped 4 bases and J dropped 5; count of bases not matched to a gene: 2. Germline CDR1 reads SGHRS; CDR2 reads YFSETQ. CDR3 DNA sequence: TGCGCCAGCAGCCTGGACAGGGATCAGCCCCAGCATTTT. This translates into CASSLDRDQPQHF. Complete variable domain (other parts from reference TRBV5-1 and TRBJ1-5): KAGVTQTPRYLIKTRGQQVTLSCSPISGHRSVSWYQQTPGQGLQFLFEYFSETQRNKGNFPGRFSGRQFSNSRSEMNVSTLELGDSALYLCASSLDRDQPQHFGDGTRLSIL.

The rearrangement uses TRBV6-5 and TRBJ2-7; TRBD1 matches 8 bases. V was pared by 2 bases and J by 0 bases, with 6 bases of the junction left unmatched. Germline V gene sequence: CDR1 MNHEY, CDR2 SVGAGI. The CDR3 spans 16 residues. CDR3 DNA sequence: TGTGCCAGCAGTTACCACGGACAGGGCCTCTCCTACGAGCAGTACTTC. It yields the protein CASSYHGQGLSYEQYF.

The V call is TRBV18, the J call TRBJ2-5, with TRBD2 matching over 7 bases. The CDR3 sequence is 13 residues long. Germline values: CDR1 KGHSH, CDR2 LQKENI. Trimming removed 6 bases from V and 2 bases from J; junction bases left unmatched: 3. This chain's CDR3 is CASSLAVQETQYF. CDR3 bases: TGTGCCAGCTCCCTAGCGGTTCAAGAGACCCAGTACTTC. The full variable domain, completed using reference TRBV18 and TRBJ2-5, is NAGVMQNPRHLVRRRGQEARLRCSPMKGHSHVYWYRQLPEEGLKFMVYLQKENIIDESGMPKERFSAEFPKEGPSILRIQQVVRGDSAAYFCASSLAVQETQYFGPGTRLLVL.

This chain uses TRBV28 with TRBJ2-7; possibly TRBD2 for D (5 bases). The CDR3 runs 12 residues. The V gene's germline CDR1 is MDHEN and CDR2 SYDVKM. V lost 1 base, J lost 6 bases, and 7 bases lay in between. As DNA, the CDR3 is TGTGCCAGCAGTTTATTCCGGGGCGAGCAGTACTTC. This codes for CASSLFRGEQYF. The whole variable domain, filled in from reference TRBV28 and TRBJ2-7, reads DVKVTQSSRYLVKRTGEKVFLECVQDMDHENMFWYRQDPGLGLRLIYFSYDVKMKEKGDIPEGYSVSREKKERFSLILESASTNQTSMYLCASSLFRGEQYFGPGTRLTVT.

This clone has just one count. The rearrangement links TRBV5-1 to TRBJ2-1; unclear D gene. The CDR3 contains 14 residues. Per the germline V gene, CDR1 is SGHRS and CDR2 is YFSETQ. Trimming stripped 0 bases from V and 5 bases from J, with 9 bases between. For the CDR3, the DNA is TGCGCCAGCAGCTTGGGCGCAGGTAACAATGAGCAGTTCTTC. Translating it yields CASSLGAGNNEQFF.

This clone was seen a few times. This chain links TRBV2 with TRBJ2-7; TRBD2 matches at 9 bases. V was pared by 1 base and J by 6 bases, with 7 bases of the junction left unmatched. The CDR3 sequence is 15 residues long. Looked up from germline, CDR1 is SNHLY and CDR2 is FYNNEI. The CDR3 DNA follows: TGTGCCAGCAGTGAAGGGGGCGGGAGGGCCCTCGAGCAGTACTTC. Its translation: CASSEGGGRALEQYF.

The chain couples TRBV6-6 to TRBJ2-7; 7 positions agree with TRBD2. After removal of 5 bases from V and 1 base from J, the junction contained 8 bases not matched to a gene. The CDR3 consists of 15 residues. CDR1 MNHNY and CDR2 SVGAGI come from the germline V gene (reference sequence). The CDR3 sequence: CASSGTTDLSYEQYF. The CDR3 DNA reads TGTGCCAGCAGTGGGACTACGGATCTTTCCTACGAGCAGTACTTC.

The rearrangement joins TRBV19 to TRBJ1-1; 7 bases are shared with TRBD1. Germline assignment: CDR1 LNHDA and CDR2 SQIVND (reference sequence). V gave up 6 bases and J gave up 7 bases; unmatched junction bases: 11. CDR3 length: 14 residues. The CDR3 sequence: CASRLTGVRSEAFF. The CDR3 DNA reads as TGTGCCAGTAGGCTCACAGGGGTCCGAAGTGAAGCTTTCTTT.